Below are 17 T cell receptor beta chains sequenced from a single sample in a study of cytomegalovirus exposure and HLA in healthy donors. Primers included in the PCR were 60 Vbeta and 13 Jbeta primers. TCRdb keeps only in-frame clones here, not all; method: immunoSEQ multiplex PCR. The profile shows about 100,000 clones, about 80% of them singletons. Sequencing was done on a sample of PBMCs. These receptors all stem from a man in his forties or fifties in good health and CMV-seropositive.

V usage is TRBV6-1 and J usage is TRBJ2-3, with TRBD2 as a possible D gene (6 bases). The CDR3 loop spans 14 amino acids. Germline CDR1 MNHNS, CDR2 SASEGT. V shed 5 bases and J shed 3 bases, with 12 bases lying between them. As DNA, the CDR3 is TGTGCCAGCAGTCCAAGGAGGGGAACAGATACGCAGTATTTT. Translating it yields CASSPRRGTDTQYF.

This clone came up once. This sequence joins TRBV29-1 and TRBJ2-6, with 7 positions matching TRBD1. This CDR3 has 16 amino acids. V lost 3 bases and J lost 0; bases outside the gene matches: 5. CDR1 is SQVTM and CDR2 is ANQGSEA in the germline V gene. The CDR3 nucleotides read TGCAGCGTTGAGGGCAGGGACAGCTCTGGGGCCAACGTCCTGACTTTC. Protein: CSVEGRDSSGANVLTF.

The chain joins TRBV7-9 to TRBJ2-7; 11 nucleotides align to TRBD2. Germline-derived CDR1 and CDR2 are SEHNR and FQNEAQ (reference sequence). This CDR3 is built from 16 residues. The V and J ends lost 5 bases and 2 bases, in that order; junction bases with no gene match: 8. As DNA, the CDR3 is TGTGCCAGCAGCGGGCTAGCGGGAGGCACAACCTACGAGCAGTACTTC. As protein: CASSGLAGGTTYEQYF.

This rearrangement joins TRBV5-6 to TRBJ2-7; 7 bases map to TRBD1. Germline V gene sequence: CDR1 SGHDT, CDR2 YYEEEE. The length of the CDR3 is 14 residues. Trimming at V came to 0 bases and at J to 3 bases, leaving 3 bases not matched to a gene. The CDR3 region has the DNA TGTGCCAGCAGCTTGGTAGGGGACAGCTACGAGCAGTACTTC. Its translation: CASSLVGDSYEQYF.

This chain joins TRBV2 and TRBJ2-1, with a tentative D call TRBD1 (6 bases). Germline CDR1 is SNHLY and CDR2 is FYNNEI. CDR3 length: 17 amino acids. Between the trimmed V and J ends, which lost 0 bases and 2 bases, there was a span of 14 bases. This CDR3 is CASSEAPGQRTYNEQFF. CDR3 bases: TGTGCCAGCAGTGAAGCCCCGGGACAACGAACCTACAATGAGCAGTTCTTC.

The CDR3 coding sequence is TGTGCCAGCAGCTTAGATCTCCGTCAGGGAAGGAACACTGAAGCTTTCTTT. It translates to CASSLDLRQGRNTEAFF. V usage is TRBV11-2 and J usage is TRBJ1-1, with a possible D match to TRBD1 (5 bases). Germline CDR1 and CDR2: SGHAT and FQNNGV. The V and J ends lost 0 bases and 1 base respectively, with 15 bases between them. The CDR3 is 17 amino acids.

This clone has a single count. The chain employs TRBV10-1 and TRBJ2-1; 7 bases fit TRBD2. The CDR3 runs to 14 residues. Germline CDR1 reads WNHNN; CDR2 reads SYGVQD (reference sequence). The V gene end was trimmed by 8 bases and the J gene end by 10 bases; junction bases not matched to a gene: 14. Here the CDR3 reads CASATGTTLGEQFF. The DNA of the CDR3 is TGCGCCAGCGCAACCGGGACTACCTTGGGGGAGCAGTTCTTC.

This chain links TRBV7-6 with TRBJ2-3; 13 bases are shared with TRBD2. With V trimmed by 3 bases and J by 2 bases, 8 bases remained unmatched. Germline loops: CDR1 SGHVS, CDR2 FNYEAQ. This CDR3 region has 18 residues. The CDR3 bases are TGTGCCAGCAGCTTTGAACCGACTAGCGGGGGGAACACAGATACGCAGTATTTT. It translates to CASSFEPTSGGNTDTQYF.

The V call is TRBV7-2, the J call TRBJ1-2, with D unresolved. CDR1 is SGHTA and CDR2 is FQGNSA in the germline V gene. V was trimmed by 4 bases and J by 8 bases, leaving 8 bases between them. The CDR3 loop spans 11 amino acids. The CDR3 loop reads CASSSYSGYTF. CDR3 DNA: TGTGCCAGCAGCTCATATAGCGGCTACACCTTC.

The rearrangement joins TRBV7-3 to TRBJ2-5; 14 bases are a match to TRBD2. The CDR3 has 17 residues. The germline CDR1 and CDR2 sequences are SGHTA and FQGTGA. With 5 bases clipped from V and 3 bases from J, the junction kept 8 bases outside the gene matches. CDR3 sequence: CASSPPPGLAGEETQYF. CDR3 nucleotides: TGTGCCAGCAGCCCCCCCCCGGGACTAGCGGGGGAAGAGACCCAGTACTTC.

The chain has TRBV5-1 and TRBJ2-7, with 11 bases that match TRBD1. Germline CDR1 and CDR2: SGHRS and YFSETQ. This CDR3 comprises 14 residues. After removal of 4 bases from V and 5 bases from J, the junction contained 5 bases not matched to a gene. For the CDR3, the DNA is TGCGCCAGCAGCCCTGGGACAGGGGGTGACGAGCAGTACTTC. Protein sequence: CASSPGTGGDEQYF.

CDR3 loop: CASSEVRANTIYF. The CDR3 nucleotides read TGTGCCAGCAGTGAAGTCAGGGCAAACACCATATATTTT. The V call is TRBV6-1, the J call TRBJ1-3, with D possibly TRBD1 on 5 matching bases. V dropped 1 base and J dropped 6 bases, with 7 bases sitting between them. CDR1 and CDR2 (germline): MNHNS, SASEGT. This CDR3 is built from 13 residues.

This sequence joins TRBV19 and TRBJ1-2, with 8 nucleotides matching TRBD1. Per germline, CDR1 LNHDA and CDR2 SQIVND (reference sequence). With 5 bases clipped from V and 7 bases from J, the junction kept 18 bases outside the gene matches. The CDR3 sequence is 17 residues long. The CDR3, as DNA: TGTGCCAGTAGTCTTCCCACCGGACAGGGTCGGAGTGGTGGCTACACCTTC. Protein: CASSLPTGQGRSGGYTF.

This chain joins TRBV12-5 and TRBJ1-4; D is ambiguous. Germline V CDR1 and CDR2: LGHNT, FRNRAP. This CDR3 is built from 15 residues. The germline V and J ends were trimmed by 1 base and 7 bases, with 13 bases remaining between them. CDR3 coding DNA: TGTGCTAGTGGTTTGGCTGGCGGGTCCGGTGAAAAACTGTTTTTT. Its protein product is CASGLAGGSGEKLFF.

V is TRBV7-8 and J is TRBJ2-7; TRBD1 agrees at 8 bases. V dropped 5 bases and J dropped 4; count of bases not matched to a gene: 7. CDR3 length: 14 residues. Looked up from germline, CDR1 is SGHVS and CDR2 is FQNEAQ. The DNA for the CDR3 is TGTGCCAGCAGCCAGGGGGCTCTCGCGTACGAGCAGTACTTC. As protein: CASSQGALAYEQYF.

This chain joins TRBV11-3 and TRBJ2-5; 10 bases match TRBD2. CDR1 is SGHNT, CDR2 YENEEA, per germline. The V segment lost 4 bases and the J segment 5 bases; nucleotides outside the gene matches: 4. This CDR3 has 14 amino acids. The CDR3, as DNA: TGTGCCAGCAGCTCGAATAGCGGGGGGGAGACCCAGTACTTC. Protein product: CASSSNSGGETQYF.

This chain joins TRBV7-6 and TRBJ2-5, with unresolved D. This CDR3 is 13 amino acids long. V shed 0 bases and J shed 2 bases, with 4 bases lying between them. The germline V gene has CDR1 SGHVS and CDR2 FNYEAQ. The DNA of the CDR3 is TGTGCCAGCAGCTTAGCCAGACAAGAGACCCAGTACTTC. Protein sequence: CASSLARQETQYF.